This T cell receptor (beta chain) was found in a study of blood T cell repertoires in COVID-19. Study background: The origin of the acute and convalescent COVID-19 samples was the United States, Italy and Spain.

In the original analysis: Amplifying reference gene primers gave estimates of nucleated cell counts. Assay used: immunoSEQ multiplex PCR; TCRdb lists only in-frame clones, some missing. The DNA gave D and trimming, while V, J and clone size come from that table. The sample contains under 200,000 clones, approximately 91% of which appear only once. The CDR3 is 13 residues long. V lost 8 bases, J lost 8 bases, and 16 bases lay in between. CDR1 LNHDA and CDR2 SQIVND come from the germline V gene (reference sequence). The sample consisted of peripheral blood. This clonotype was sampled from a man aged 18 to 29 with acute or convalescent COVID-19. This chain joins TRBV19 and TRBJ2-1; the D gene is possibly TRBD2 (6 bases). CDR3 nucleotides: TGTGCCAGTGGAACTTCAGCGGGCCATGAGCAGTTCTTC. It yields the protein CASGTSAGHEQFF.